This T cell receptor beta chain was identified during a study of blood T cell repertoires in COVID-19. Study-wide background: PBMCs, B-cell-depleted T cells, or T cells were the source of the cDNA or gDNA that made up the material.

The germline V gene encodes CDR1 SQVTM and CDR2 ANQGSEA. Germline trimming cut 4 bases from V and 9 bases from J; bases unmatched to any gene: 14. This CDR3 has 16 amino acids. Measured with immunoSEQ multiplex PCR; TCRdb has only the in-frame clones, and not every one. This sample has around 260,000 clones; roughly 90% occur once, and the top ten carry roughly 2%. The receptor was isolated from a young man with active or convalescent COVID-19. The source material was peripheral blood. V usage is TRBV29-1 and J usage is TRBJ2-1, with 11 bases identical to TRBD1. CDR3 region: CSVGRSGQGGVGEQFF. The CDR3 DNA reads TGCAGCGTTGGGAGGTCGGGACAGGGGGGTGTCGGTGAGCAGTTCTTC.